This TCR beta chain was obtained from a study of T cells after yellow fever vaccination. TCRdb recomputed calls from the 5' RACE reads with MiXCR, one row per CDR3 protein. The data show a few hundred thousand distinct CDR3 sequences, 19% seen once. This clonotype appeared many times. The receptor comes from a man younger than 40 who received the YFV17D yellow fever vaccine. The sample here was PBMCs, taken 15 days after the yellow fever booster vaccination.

In DNA, the CDR3 is TGCGCCAGCAGCCAAGAGGGCAATGAGCAGTTCTTC. Its protein product is CASSQEGNEQFF. The chain is built from TRBV4-3 and TRBJ2-1; no clear D gene. Trimming shortened V by 0 bases and J by 6 bases, and 3 bases separated the two germline ends. Germline V CDR1 and CDR2: LGHNA, YSLEER. This CDR3 is built from 12 residues.